The 12 T cell receptor beta chains below were found in one sample sequenced in a study of chemoradiotherapy in HPV16-positive cancers (dated by TCRdb to about 2022). Libraries were made using the immunoSEQ multiplex PCR assay. The table was pulled from immuneACCESS by TCRdb, which kept in-frame rearrangements only. Such tables lose some clones; where checked, under half of the loss comes from unresolved V genes, and the rest has no known cause. In this sample the table shows 12,000 or so clones, around 85% of which occur a single time. The ten top clones hold under 1.2% of the sample. This specimen was collected from a patient who underwent chemoradiotherapy. The source is a human donor with HPV-associated anogenital cancer.

This clone was seen more than once but under ten times. V and J are TRBV15 and TRBJ1-1; D gene unclear. V lost 1 base to trimming and J lost 1 base, with 7 bases between them. The CDR3 loop spans 14 amino acids. Germline V gives CDR1 LNHNV, CDR2 YYDKDF (reference sequence). The CDR3: CATSRGLRNTEAFF. CDR3 coding DNA: TGTGCCACCAGCAGAGGGCTTAGGAACACTGAAGCTTTCTTT. Based on the CDR3 plus reference TRBV15 and TRBJ1-1, the full variable domain is DAMVIQNPRYQVTQFGKPVTLSCSQTLNHNVMYWYQQKSSQAPKLLFHYYDKDFNNEADTPDNFQSRRPNTSFCFLDIRSPGLGDTAMYLCATSRGLRNTEAFFGQGTRLTVV.

About this clone itself: An end of the junction differs from the germline gene, which may be a read error. The chain carries TRBV11-2 and TRBJ2-7; D is perhaps TRBD1 (5 bases). The CDR3 extends over 15 amino acids. Germline V gene lookup returns CDR1 SGHAT and CDR2 FQNNGV. CDR3 sequence reads: CASRLGSGLTYEQYF. The CDR3 nucleotides read TGTGCCAGCAGATTAGGATCAGGGCTGACCTACGAGCAGTACTTC. The full variable domain, completed using reference TRBV11-2 and TRBJ2-7, is EAGVAQSPRYKIIEKRQSVAFWCNPISGHATLYWYQQILGQGPKLLIQFQNNGVVDDSQLPKDRFSAERLKGVDSTLKIQPAKLEDSAVYLCASRLGSGLTYEQYFGPGTRLTVT.

The chain links TRBV4-3 to TRBJ1-2; no reliable D call. The CDR3 is made up of 15 amino acids. Trimming took off 4 bases at V and 3 bases at J, with 15 bases between the two ends. Germline CDR1 and CDR2: LGHNA and YSLEER. DNA of the CDR3: TGCGCCAGCAGCCTTTCCCGAGAGGCAGACTATGGCTACACCTTC. Its translation: CASSLSREADYGYTF.

V and J are TRBV19 and TRBJ2-2, with D possibly TRBD1 on 6 matching bases. The CDR3 totals 15 residues. V was clipped by 3 bases and J by 7 bases, with 15 bases between them. CDR1 and CDR2 from the germline V gene are LNHDA and SQIVND (reference sequence). CDR3 residues: CASSMGRGIGGELFF. CDR3 bases: TGTGCCAGTAGTATGGGCAGGGGCATCGGCGGGGAGCTGTTTTTT.

This clone was observed a few times. The V call is TRBV9, the J call TRBJ1-4; D is uncertain. CDR1 and CDR2 from the germline V gene are SGDLS and YYNGEE. The CDR3 sequence is 13 residues long. The V end lost 5 bases, the J end lost 8 bases, and 13 bases lay between the germline ends. The CDR3 sequence: CASSPILGEKLFF. The CDR3 nucleotides are TGTGCCAGCAGTCCTATACTTGGGGAAAAACTGTTTTTT.

V gene TRBV21-1 combines with J gene TRBJ2-3. TRBV21-1 constitutes a pseudogene. The CDR3 is made up of 13 amino acids. The CDR3: CASSNKHGHTQYF. The CDR3 nucleotides read TGTGCCAGCTCCAATAAACATGGACATACGCAGTATTTT.

This clone occurred once. V is TRBV28 and J is TRBJ2-2, with 8 bases aligning to TRBD2. The trim removed 2 bases at V and 7 bases at J, leaving 12 bases unmatched. CDR1 is MDHEN and CDR2 is SYDVKM in the germline V gene. The CDR3 is 17 residues long. CDR3 in DNA: TGTGCCAGCAGTTTAACCCTTGACGCGGGGGGTAACGGGGAGCTGTTTTTT. Translated: CASSLTLDAGGNGELFF.

CDR3 region: CASSQRLDRGSSPLHF. In DNA form, the CDR3 reads TGCGCCAGCAGCCAAAGACTAGACAGGGGGTCTTCACCCCTCCACTTT. The chain couples TRBV4-3 to TRBJ1-6; 9 bases are shared with TRBD1. The CDR3 spans 16 residues. V gave up 2 bases and J gave up 9 bases; unmatched junction bases: 8. Germline-derived CDR1 and CDR2 are LGHNA and YSLEER.

J is TRBJ2-5 and V is TRBV15, with 11 nucleotides matching TRBD2. The germline CDR1 and CDR2 sequences are LNHNV and YYDKDF (reference sequence). The CDR3 is 18 residues long. Trimming removed 0 bases from V and 10 bases from J; junction bases left unmatched: 16. The chain's CDR3 is CATSRDLTSGGTGPSQYF. For the CDR3, the DNA is TGTGCCACCAGCAGAGATCTTACTAGCGGGGGCACGGGTCCGAGCCAGTACTTC.

This chain joins TRBV2 and TRBJ1-2, with D maybe TRBD1 (6 bases). Trimming stripped 7 bases from V and 4 bases from J, with 13 bases between. The CDR3 spans 13 residues. CDR1 and CDR2 from the germline V gene are SNHLY and FYNNEI. This CDR3 is CASTGGRGYGYTF. The CDR3 DNA sequence: TGTGCCAGCACTGGGGGGCGAGGCTATGGCTACACCTTC.

This CDR3 reads CASSFDGHTEAFF. As DNA, the CDR3 is TGTGCCAGCAGCTTCGACGGACACACTGAAGCTTTCTTT. The chain employs TRBV5-8 and TRBJ1-1; D ambiguous. The CDR3 sequence is 13 residues long. Germline V gene lookup returns CDR1 SGHTS and CDR2 YDEGEE. V gave up 2 bases and J gave up 3 bases, with 8 bases separating them.

The chain carries TRBV4-3 and TRBJ2-3, with D possibly being TRBD2 (6 bases). V lost 1 base to trimming and J lost 1 base, with 12 bases between them. Germline assignment: CDR1 LGHNA and CDR2 YSLEER. The CDR3 totals 16 residues. The chain's CDR3 is CASSQVGTGGTDTQYF. The CDR3 DNA sequence: TGCGCCAGCAGCCAAGTGGGGACGGGAGGCACAGATACGCAGTATTTT.